This T cell receptor beta chain came from a study of blood T cell repertoires in COVID-19. Study information: Acute-phase and convalescent COVID-19 samples originated in the United States, Italy and Spain. Sample material is recorded as cDNA or gDNA derived from T cells, B-cell-depleted T cells, or PBMCs.

With 5 bases clipped from V and 0 bases from J, the junction kept 2 bases outside the gene matches. The CDR3 has 14 amino acids. CDR1 is SGHTS and CDR2 is YDEGEE in the germline V gene. As originally analysed: Quantification of nucleated cells was approximated via reference gene primer amplification. Libraries were prepared by immunoSEQ multiplex PCR; TCRdb keeps only in-frame clonotypes and omits some of them. That table supplies the V and J calls and clone size; D and trimming were determined from the DNA. The top ten clones hold about 2.7% of a sample with some 200,000 clones, around 81% of them seen once.

This receptor was identified in a human donor with acute or convalescent COVID-19. The donor label of this sample is uncertain. The chain uses TRBV5-8 and TRBJ1-2; 9 bases are shared with TRBD1. Specimen: peripheral blood. The CDR3 DNA follows: TGTGCCAGCAGACGGGACAGGGCTAACTATGGCTACACCTTC. Translating gives CASRRDRANYGYTF.